By share, the clone carrying this TCR beta chain counts as medium-sized (0.01 to 0.1%). Its antigen remains unidentified. Germline and junction disagree at one end, which may indicate a read error. This specimen belongs to a study of T cell repertoires in aging, cancer and after chemotherapy. Study information: Donor ages fell into six groups from 30 or younger up to 70 or older. Healthy donor repertoires were recorded over several months to years and showed clear clonal overlap. The full dataset contained 7 million to 9.5 million TCR reads.

Study-wide results and caveats: In each cancer cohort, median generation probability increased across chemotherapy, suggesting thymic output rebounded.

Peripheral blood genomic DNA, not sorted cells or RNA, was the template. The CDR3 runs 13 residues. Germline V gene data show CDR1 as SQVTM and CDR2 as ANQGSEA. A mixed TRB-A/B primer pool amplified rearranged TRB by multiplex touch-down PCR. TCRdb itself ran the multiplex PCR reads through MiXCR, one entry per CDR3 protein. The table includes more than 9,500 distinct CDR3 sequences, 30% to 45% detected once. Input material: blood. This rearrangement joins TRBV29-1 to TRBJ2-7; 8 nucleotides line up with TRBD2. The origin of this receptor is a human donor in good health. CDR3 sequence reads: CSVEAGDGGEQYF. For the CDR3, the DNA is TGCAGCGTGGAAGCGGGAGATGGCGGCGAGCAGTACTTC.